A single sample is the source of the 12 T cell receptor beta chains below, sequenced in a study of CD8 T cells in ankylosing spondylitis. TCRdb re-analysed the 5' RACE reads in MiXCR, keeping a single row per CDR3 protein. This table has some 350,000 distinct CDR3 sequences, roughly 14% appearing once. Source material: blood, either unsorted or a sorted T cell fraction (not recorded which). All receptors come from a male donor with ankylosing spondylitis or in good health (not recorded which).

This clonotype came up many times. The chain couples TRBV7-9 to TRBJ1-1, with D possibly matching TRBD1 (5 bases). This CDR3 comprises 12 residues. The germline gives CDR1 SEHNR, CDR2 FQNEAQ (reference sequence). V was clipped by 3 bases and J by 9 bases, with 11 bases between them. The CDR3 region is CASSFREGKAFF. The CDR3 DNA reads as TGTGCCAGCAGCTTCAGGGAAGGAAAAGCTTTCTTT.

The chain links TRBV5-1 to TRBJ2-1; 9 nucleotides align to TRBD1. The CDR3 has 15 amino acids. CDR1 is SGHRS, CDR2 YFSETQ, per germline. Trimming cost V 4 bases and J 8 bases; bases outside gene matches: 10. The CDR3 loop is CASSPDRGGDHEQFF. The CDR3 DNA reads as TGCGCCAGCAGCCCAGACAGGGGGGGGGACCATGAGCAGTTCTTC.

J is TRBJ2-3 and V is TRBV15, with TRBD2 matching over 14 bases. Germline V gene lookup returns CDR1 LNHNV and CDR2 YYDKDF (reference sequence). This CDR3 is 16 amino acids long. Trimming took 4 bases from V and 6 from J; bases not matched to a gene: 6. CDR3 nucleotides: TGTGCCACCAGCACAGGGACTAGCGGGAGTAGGGATACGCAGTATTTT. Its protein is CATSTGTSGSRDTQYF.

This clonotype has more than one count but fewer than ten. The chain joins TRBV10-3 to TRBJ2-7; D may be TRBD2 (5 bases). Germline lookup yields CDR1 ENHRY and CDR2 SYGVKD. Trimming left V 2 bases short and J 11 bases short, with 13 bases between. The CDR3 extends over 12 amino acids. Here the CDR3 DNA reads TGTGCCATCAGTGAGCGGGGTGAAAATGAGTACTTC. Amino acids: CAISERGENEYF.

This clonotype turned up a few times. The chain carries TRBV3-1 and TRBJ1-2; D gene uncertain. This CDR3 has 13 residues. Germline assignment: CDR1 LGHDT and CDR2 YNNKEL (reference sequence). V dropped 4 bases and J dropped 3 bases, with 9 bases sitting between them. The CDR3 region has the DNA TGTGCCAGCAGCCCCACCCGGGACTATGGCTACACCTTC. This gives the protein CASSPTRDYGYTF.

This clonotype showed up just once. CDR3 region: CASTQWEGLVDEQYF. DNA for the CDR3: TGCGCCAGCACCCAGTGGGAAGGACTCGTGGACGAGCAGTACTTC. The chain couples TRBV10-2 to TRBJ2-7; TRBD2 is a possible D gene (5 bases). The CDR3 covers 15 residues. Germline assignment: CDR1 WSHSY and CDR2 SAAADI. V lost 7 bases and J lost 5, with 21 bases in between.

The chain couples TRBV4-1 to TRBJ2-7; 11 bases are shared with TRBD2. The J segment lost 2 bases and the V segment lost 1 base, leaving 7 bases of the junction unmatched. The length of the CDR3 is 17 residues. Germline CDR1 is MGHRA and CDR2 is YSYEKL. The CDR3 nucleotides read TGCGCCAGCAGCCAAGTCCTAGCGGGAGGCTCTACCTACGAGCAGTACTTC. This gives the protein CASSQVLAGGSTYEQYF.

J is TRBJ1-1 and V is TRBV3-1; D possibly corresponds to TRBD1 (5 bases). CDR3 length equals 15 residues. V was clipped by 1 base and J by 0 bases, with 9 bases between them. The germline gives CDR1 LGHDT, CDR2 YNNKEL (reference sequence). The CDR3: CASSQGQFMNTEAFF. The CDR3 coding sequence is TGTGCCAGCAGCCAAGGACAGTTCATGAACACTGAAGCTTTCTTT.

The chain combines TRBV5-1 with TRBJ2-5; a weak D match, TRBD2 (6 bases). This CDR3 contains 14 residues. Germline V CDR1 and CDR2: SGHRS, YFSETQ. The ends were cut back, 6 bases at V and 4 bases at J, with 16 bases in the middle. The CDR3, as DNA: TGCGCCAGCACCTCTGGAGGAGGGGTAGAGACCCAGTACTTC. Protein: CASTSGGGVETQYF.

This clonotype was observed a handful of times. V and J are TRBV7-9 and TRBJ2-3; 7 nucleotides line up with TRBD2. CDR3 length: 15 amino acids. Unmatched junction bases numbered 8, after V lost 5 bases and J lost 3 bases. CDR1 is SEHNR and CDR2 is FQNEAQ in the germline V gene (reference sequence). CDR3 amino acids: CASSVTGAGTDTQYF. CDR3 nucleotide sequence: TGTGCCAGCAGCGTTACGGGAGCGGGGACAGATACGCAGTATTTT.

This chain joins TRBV29-1 and TRBJ2-7; 10 bases agree with TRBD1. With 2 bases clipped from V and 3 bases from J, the junction kept 1 base outside the gene matches. The V gene's germline CDR1 is SQVTM and CDR2 ANQGSEA. The CDR3 consists of 13 residues. DNA of the CDR3: TGCAGCGTTGAACGGGACAGGGGCTACGAGCAGTACTTC. This gives the protein CSVERDRGYEQYF.

The chain couples TRBV27 to TRBJ2-7; tentatively, D is TRBD1 (6 bases). Germline V CDR1 and CDR2: MNHEY, SMNVEV (reference sequence). This CDR3 has 14 amino acids. V dropped 0 bases and J dropped 2 bases, with 8 bases sitting between them. CDR3 sequence (DNA): TGTGCCAGCAGTTTATCCAGGGGACCCTACGAGCAGTACTTC. It encodes CASSLSRGPYEQYF.